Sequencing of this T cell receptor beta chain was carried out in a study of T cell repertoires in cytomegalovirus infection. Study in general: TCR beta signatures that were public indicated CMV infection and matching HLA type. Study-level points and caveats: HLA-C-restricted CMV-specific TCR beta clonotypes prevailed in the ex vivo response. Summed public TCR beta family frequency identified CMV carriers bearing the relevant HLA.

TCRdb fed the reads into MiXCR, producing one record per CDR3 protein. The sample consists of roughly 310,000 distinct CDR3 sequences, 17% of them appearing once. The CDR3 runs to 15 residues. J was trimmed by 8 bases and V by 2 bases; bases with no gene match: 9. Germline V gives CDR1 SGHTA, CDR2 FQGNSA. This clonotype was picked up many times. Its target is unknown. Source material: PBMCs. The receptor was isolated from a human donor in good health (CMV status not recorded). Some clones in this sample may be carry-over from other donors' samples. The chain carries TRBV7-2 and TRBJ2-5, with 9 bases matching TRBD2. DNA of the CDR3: TGTGCCAGCAGCTTATGGAGCGGGGGGATTTCAACCCAGTACTTC. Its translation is CASSLWSGGISTQYF.